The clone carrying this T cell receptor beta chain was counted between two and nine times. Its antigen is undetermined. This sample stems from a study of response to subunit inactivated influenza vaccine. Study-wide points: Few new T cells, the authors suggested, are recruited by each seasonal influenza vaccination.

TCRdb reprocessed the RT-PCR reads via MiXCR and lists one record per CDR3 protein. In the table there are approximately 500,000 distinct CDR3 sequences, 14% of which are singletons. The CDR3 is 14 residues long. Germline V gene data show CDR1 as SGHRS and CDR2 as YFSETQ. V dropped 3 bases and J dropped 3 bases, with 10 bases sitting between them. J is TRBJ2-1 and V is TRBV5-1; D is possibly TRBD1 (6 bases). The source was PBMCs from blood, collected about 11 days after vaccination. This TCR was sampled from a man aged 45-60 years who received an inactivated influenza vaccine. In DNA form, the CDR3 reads TGCGCCAGCAGCTCCCAGGGGATCTACAATGAGCAGTTCTTC. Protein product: CASSSQGIYNEQFF.